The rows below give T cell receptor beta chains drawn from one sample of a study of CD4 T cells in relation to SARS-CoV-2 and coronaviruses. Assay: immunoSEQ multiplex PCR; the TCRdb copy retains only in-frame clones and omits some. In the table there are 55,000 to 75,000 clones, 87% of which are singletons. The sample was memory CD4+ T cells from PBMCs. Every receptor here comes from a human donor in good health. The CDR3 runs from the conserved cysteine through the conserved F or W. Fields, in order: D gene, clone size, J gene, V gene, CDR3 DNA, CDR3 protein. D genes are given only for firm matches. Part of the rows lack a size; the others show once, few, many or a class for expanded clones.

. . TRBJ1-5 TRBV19 TGTGCCAGTAGTATCCCCCGGGGAGGAGACAATCAGCCCCAGCATTTT CASSIPRGGDNQPQHF
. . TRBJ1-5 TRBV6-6 TGTGCCACCACCGGGGGGGGCTGGCAGCCCCAGCATTTT CATTGGGWQPQHF
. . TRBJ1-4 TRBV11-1 TGTGCCAGCAGCTTGCGGACACATGAAAAACTGTTTTTT CASSLRTHEKLFF
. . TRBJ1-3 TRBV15 TGTGCCACCAGCAGAGGTGGCAGCCGCTCTGGAAACACCATATATTTT CATSRGGSRSGNTIYF
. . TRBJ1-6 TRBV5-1 TGCGCCAGCCAAGTAAACCCCGACACTCCGGGCTATAATTCACCCCTCCACTTT CASQVNPDTPGYNSPLHF
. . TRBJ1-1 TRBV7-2 TGTGCCAGCAGCTTAGTGGGGTTCGGTGAAGCTTTCTTT CASSLVGFGEAFF
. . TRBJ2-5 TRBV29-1 TGCAGCGCCGGGACTCGAGAGACCCAGTACTTC CSAGTRETQYF
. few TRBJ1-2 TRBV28 TGTGCCAGCACTCTGGAAGGGGGCTATGGCTACACCTTC CASTLEGGYGYTF
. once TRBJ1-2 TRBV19 TGTGCCAGTAGTCACCTAAACTATGGCTACACCTTC CASSHLNYGYTF
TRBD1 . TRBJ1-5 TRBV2 TGTGCCAGCAGGGAAAGACAGGGCTATAGCAATCAGCCCCAGCATTTT CASRERQGYSNQPQHF
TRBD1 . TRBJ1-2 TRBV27 TGTGCCAGCAGTCCCCAGGTCAGGGGGCAGAGTGGCTACACCTTC CASSPQVRGQSGYTF
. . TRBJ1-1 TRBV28 TGTGCCAGCAGTTTATTAGGCAGAAACACTGAAGCTTTCTTT CASSLLGRNTEAFF
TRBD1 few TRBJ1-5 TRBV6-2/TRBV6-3 TGTGCCAGCAGTTACCCCTCAAAAGGCTCGACAGGGGGCGAAACCCAGCCCCAGCATTTT CASSYPSKGSTGGETQPQHF
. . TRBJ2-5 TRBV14 TGTGCCAGCAGCCGTACGAAACGGACAGTCTCTGAAGAGACCCAGTACTTC CASSRTKRTVSEETQYF
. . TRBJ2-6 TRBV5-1 TGCGCCAGCAGCTTGGCTGCGGCGGGTTGGGGGGCCAACGTCCTGACTTTC CASSLAAAGWGANVLTF
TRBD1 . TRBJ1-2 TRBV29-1 TGCAGCGTGTGGGACAGGGGAGGCTACACCTTC CSVWDRGGYTF
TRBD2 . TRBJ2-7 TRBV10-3 TGTGCCATCAGTGGAGATCGTGGTACTAGCGCATCCTACGAGCAGTACTTC CAISGDRGTSASYEQYF
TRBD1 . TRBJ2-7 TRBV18 TGTGCCAGCTCCCCAGCACAGGGGCTGTCCTACGAGCAGTACTTC CASSPAQGLSYEQYF
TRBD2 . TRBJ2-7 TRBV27 TGTGCCAGCAGTTTACGGGAGGGCGGAACCTACGAGCAGTACTTC CASSLREGGTYEQYF
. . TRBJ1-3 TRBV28 TGTGCCAGCACCAGCTCTGGAAACACCATATATTTT CASTSSGNTIYF
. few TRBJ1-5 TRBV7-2 TGTGCCAGCCGGGGTGATAGCAATCAGCCCCAGCATTTT CASRGDSNQPQHF
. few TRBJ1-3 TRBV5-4 TGTGCCAGCAGCCGAAGGGGGGTAGGAAACACCATATATTTT CASSRRGVGNTIYF
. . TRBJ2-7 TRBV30 TGTGCCTGGAGTAGCTCAGGCTACGAGCAGTACTTC CAWSSSGYEQYF
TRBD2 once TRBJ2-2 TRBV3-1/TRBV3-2 TGTGCCAGCAGCCTCCTGACTAGCGAGAACACCGGGGAGCTGTTTTTT CASSLLTSENTGELFF
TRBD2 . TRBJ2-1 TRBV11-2 TGTGCCAGCAGCTTAGTCCGGACTAGCGGGGGCGAGGGTGAGCAGTTCTTC CASSLVRTSGGEGEQFF
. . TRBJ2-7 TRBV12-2 TGTGCAAGTCGCTTACGGACTAGCGGGTTGTCCTACGAGCAGTACTTC CASRLRTSGLSYEQYF
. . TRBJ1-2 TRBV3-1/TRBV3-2 TGTGCCAGCAGCCAAGTAACAGGGTACGGTGGCTACACCTTC CASSQVTGYGGYTF
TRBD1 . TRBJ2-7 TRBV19 TGTGCCAGTACCATGACAGGGGGCTCCGAGCAGTACTTC CASTMTGGSEQYF
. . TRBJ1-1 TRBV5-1 TGCGCCAGCAGCCCAGGGGACACGCGGACTGAAGCTTTCTTT CASSPGDTRTEAFF
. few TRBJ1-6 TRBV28 TGTGCCAGCAGTTTTCCGTTTGGGACTTATAATTCACCCCTCCACTTT CASSFPFGTYNSPLHF
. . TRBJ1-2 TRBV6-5 TGTGCCAGCGGTAAATACTATGGCTACACCTTC CASGKYYGYTF
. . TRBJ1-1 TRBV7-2 TGTGCCAGCAGCCCCCTCCGTGAAGCTTTCTTT CASSPLREAFF
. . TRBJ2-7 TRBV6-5 TGTGCCAGCAGTTACTCCGGGACGGTTGCCTACGAGCAGTACTTC CASSYSGTVAYEQYF
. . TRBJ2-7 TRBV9 TGTGCCAGCTCCATCCACAGGGATGGAGAATCCTACGAGCAGTACTTC CASSIHRDGESYEQYF
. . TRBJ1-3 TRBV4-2 TGTGCCAGCAGCCAGGGTGGGGAGGGAAACACCATATATTTT CASSQGGEGNTIYF
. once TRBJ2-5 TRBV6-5 TGTGCCAGCATCCTCGTAGGTGGGAGGGAGACCCAGTACTTC CASILVGGRETQYF
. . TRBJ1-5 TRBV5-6 TGTGCCAGCAGCTTGGTAGGGGCCTTCGATCAGCCCCAGCATTTT CASSLVGAFDQPQHF
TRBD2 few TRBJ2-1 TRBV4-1 TGCGCCAGCAGCCAAATCGGGACTAAATACTACAATGAGCAGTTCTTC CASSQIGTKYYNEQFF
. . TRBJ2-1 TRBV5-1 TGCGCCAGCAGCTTGGCCTTAAGCTCCGGGAGCTCCTACAATGAGCAGTTCTTC CASSLALSSGSSYNEQFF
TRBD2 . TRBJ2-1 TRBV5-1 TGCGCCAGCAGCTTGGCCGGTCCCAGAGACGAAAAAGCGGGAGTTAACCCCCCGTACAATGAGCAGTTCTTC CASSLAGPRDEKAGVNPPYNEQFF
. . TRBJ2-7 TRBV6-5 TGTGCCAGCAGACCACGTGGGACTTACGAGCAGTACTTC CASRPRGTYEQYF
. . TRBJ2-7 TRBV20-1 TGCAGTGCTAGCGGGAGTAGGGAGCAGTACTTC CSASGSREQYF
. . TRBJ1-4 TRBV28 TGTGCCAGCAGTTTATCGTGGGTCCAACTGTTTTTT CASSLSWVQLFF
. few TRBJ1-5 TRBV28 TGTGCCAGCAGGTACGAAGGGAACCAGCCCCAGCATTTT CASRYEGNQPQHF
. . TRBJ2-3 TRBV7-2 TGTGCCAGCAGCTTAACACAGGGTACCACAGATACGCAGTATTTT CASSLTQGTTDTQYF
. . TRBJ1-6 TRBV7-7 TGTGCCAGCAGCTTGATTTCTGACGGGAAGACTGATGATAATTCACCCCTCCACTTT CASSLISDGKTDDNSPLHF
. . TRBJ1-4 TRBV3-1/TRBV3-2 TGTGCCAGCAGCCAAGTAGGAGGGGGGGAACTGTTTTTT CASSQVGGGELFF
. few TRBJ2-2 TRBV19 TGTGCCAGTAGTACTATAGATCCCGGGGAGCTGTTTTTT CASSTIDPGELFF
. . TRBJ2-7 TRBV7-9 TGTGCCAGCAGCTCATCGTTAAAATACGAGCAGTACTTC CASSSSLKYEQYF